A selection of T cell receptor beta chains follows, all from one sample in a study of T-cell reconstitution after alpha-beta-depleted transplantation in children. One entry per CDR3 protein results from TCRdb running MiXCR on the PCR reads. The sample consists of 150,000 to 200,000 distinct CDR3 sequences, 6.3% of them appearing once. Sequenced material: PBMCs, taken before TCRalphabeta/CD19-depleted stem cell transplant. The receptors derive from a girl under three years old with combined immunodeficiency, due to receive a stem cell transplant. Both conserved end residues are part of each CDR3. A D gene is named only where the DNA matches it firmly. Clone sizes are given selectively: once, few, many, or a class where the clone is expanded.

V gene,J gene,D gene,clone size,CDR3 protein,CDR3 DNA
TRBV11-2,TRBJ2-2,TRBD2,many,CASSLNPSLAGGLGGELFF,TGTGCCAGCAGCCTAAATCCCAGTTTGGCGGGAGGCTTAGGCGGGGAGCTGTTTTTT
TRBV28,TRBJ2-5,-,many,CASGETQYF,TGTGCCAGCGGTGAGACCCAGTACTTC
TRBV6-1,TRBJ2-3,-,-,CASSEALAYTDTQYF,TGTGCCAGCAGTGAAGCCCTAGCGTACACAGATACGCAGTATTTT
TRBV7-3,TRBJ2-1,-,-,CASSAYAGLGYEQFF,TGTGCCAGCAGCGCTTACGCCGGGCTAGGCTATGAGCAGTTCTTC
TRBV4-3,TRBJ1-6,-,many,CASSQDLSGRGSPLHF,TGCGCCAGCAGCCAAGATCTGTCGGGGCGGGGTTCACCCCTCCACTTT
TRBV9,TRBJ1-1,TRBD1,many,CASSGTGTGNTEAFF,TGTGCCAGCAGCGGAACCGGGACAGGCAACACTGAAGCTTTCTTT
TRBV20-1,TRBJ1-2,-,few,CRGGVPGENYGYTF,TGCAGGGGGGGGGTTCCGGGAGAAAACTATGGCTACACCTTC
TRBV6-2/TRBV6-3,TRBJ2-7,-,many,CASSLQTPYEQYF,TGTGCCAGCAGTCTACAGACCCCCTACGAGCAGTACTTC
TRBV28,TRBJ2-1,-,-,CASSIGASWSGEQFF,TGTGCCAGCAGTATTGGGGCTAGTTGGTCCGGTGAGCAGTTCTTC
TRBV4-2,TRBJ2-5,TRBD2,many,CASSPPRRLAGGGETQYF,TGTGCCAGCAGCCCCCCGAGGAGACTAGCGGGGGGTGGAGAGACCCAGTACTTC
TRBV28,TRBJ2-7,-,many,CASSLFRYAYEQYF,TGTGCCAGCAGTTTATTTAGGTACGCCTACGAGCAGTACTTC
TRBV29-1,TRBJ2-3,TRBD1,many,CSPLTGSGDTQYF,TGCAGCCCCCTGACAGGGTCGGGAGATACGCAGTATTTT
TRBV5-6,TRBJ2-5,-,many,CASSWMYQETQYF,TGTGCCAGCAGCTGGATGTACCAAGAGACCCAGTACTTC
TRBV24-1,TRBJ2-7,TRBD1,many,CATSGQGQDREQYF,TGTGCCACCAGTGGACAGGGGCAGGATCGCGAGCAGTACTTC
TRBV4-3,TRBJ1-1,-,many,CASSQVGRNTEAFF,TGCGCCAGCAGCCAAGTGGGGCGGAACACTGAAGCTTTCTTT
TRBV6-2/TRBV6-3,TRBJ2-7,TRBD2,-,CASPTSGSQYEQYF,TGTGCCAGTCCAACTAGCGGGAGTCAGTACGAGCAGTACTTC
TRBV7-2,TRBJ2-5,-,many,CASSWVGTQYF,TGTGCCAGCAGCTGGGTAGGGACCCAGTACTTC
TRBV20-1,TRBJ2-1,TRBD2,many,CSARDQQREGAFF,TGCAGTGCTAGAGACCAACAGCGGGAGGGTGCGTTCTTC
TRBV20-1,TRBJ2-7,TRBD1,many,CSARKYRDSNYEQYF,TGCAGTGCTAGGAAATATCGGGACAGTAACTACGAGCAGTACTTC
TRBV14,TRBJ2-7,TRBD1,many,CASSPSPGTGFGLYF,TGTGCCAGCAGCCCCAGTCCCGGGACAGGGTTTGGGCTGTACTTC
TRBV5-1,TRBJ2-7,TRBD1,many,CASSFGSGQVNEQYF,TGCGCCAGCAGCTTTGGCTCGGGACAGGTTAACGAGCAGTACTTC
TRBV3-1,TRBJ2-7,TRBD2,many,CASSLGGLVYEQYF,TGTGCCAGCAGCCTTGGCGGACTAGTCTACGAGCAGTACTTC
TRBV12-3/TRBV12-4,TRBJ1-1,-,many,CASSPLGDTEAFF,TGTGCCAGCAGTCCACTCGGGGACACTGAAGCTTTCTTT
TRBV20-1,TRBJ2-5,-,many,CSARDRAGAQETQYF,TGCAGTGCTAGGGATAGAGCGGGTGCCCAAGAGACCCAGTACTTC
TRBV5-1,TRBJ2-1,TRBD2,many,CASSLLAGGPGEQFF,TGCGCCAGCAGCTTACTAGCGGGGGGGCCAGGTGAGCAGTTCTTC
TRBV28,TRBJ2-1,TRBD2,many,CASSLSQRLAGGPHNEQFF,TGTGCCAGCAGTTTATCCCAGCGACTAGCGGGAGGGCCGCACAATGAGCAGTTCTTC
TRBV28,TRBJ2-1,TRBD2,many,CASSLELAGTSSYNEQFF,TGTGCCAGCAGCCTGGAACTAGCGGGGACAAGCTCCTACAATGAGCAGTTCTTC
TRBV4-2,TRBJ2-7,-,-,CASSPPHRGGGVYEQYF,TGTGCCAGCAGCCCCCCTCATAGGGGCGGAGGGGTCTACGAGCAGTACTTC
TRBV28,TRBJ1-2,TRBD1,many,CASSLYGQGKGYTF,TGTGCCAGCAGTTTATACGGACAGGGGAAGGGCTACACCTTC
TRBV7-6,TRBJ2-7,-,many,CASSQPSDLTYEQYF,TGTGCCAGCAGCCAACCTAGCGACCTAACCTACGAGCAGTACTTC
TRBV3-1,TRBJ1-4,-,many,CASSQDSSHNEKLFF,TGTGCCAGCAGCCAAGATTCATCCCACAATGAAAAACTGTTTTTT
TRBV25-1,TRBJ2-1,TRBD2,many,CASNQLARVHHEQFF,TGTGCCAGCAACCAACTAGCGCGAGTTCATCATGAGCAGTTCTTC
TRBV20-1,TRBJ2-7,-,many,CSARVQGEQYF,TGCAGTGCTAGAGTCCAGGGCGAGCAGTACTTC
TRBV27,TRBJ2-7,TRBD1,many,CASSFGTGGNEQYF,TGTGCCAGCAGCTTTGGGACAGGGGGCAACGAGCAGTACTTC
TRBV6-5,TRBJ2-7,-,many,CASSYSQGTLEYEQYF,TGTGCCAGCAGTTACTCGCAGGGCACCTTAGAGTACGAGCAGTACTTC
TRBV15,TRBJ2-1,-,many,CATSSPATSSYNEQFF,TGTGCCACCAGCAGCCCAGCCACCAGCTCCTACAATGAGCAGTTCTTC
TRBV7-8,TRBJ1-2,-,many,CASSSGVCGYTF,TGTGCCAGCAGCTCAGGGGTTTGCGGCTACACCTTC
TRBV7-8,TRBJ2-2,-,few,CASSFPRGGFIGELFF,TGTGCCAGCAGCTTCCCTCGAGGGGGGTTTATCGGGGAGCTGTTTTTT
TRBV12-3/TRBV12-4,TRBJ1-2,-,many,CASSSAARGSSGYTF,TGTGCCAGCAGTTCCGCCGCCAGGGGCTCTAGCGGCTACACCTTC
TRBV20-1,TRBJ2-1,-,many,CSAWDGLYNEQFF,TGCAGTGCTTGGGATGGACTATACAATGAGCAGTTCTTC
TRBV12-3/TRBV12-4,TRBJ2-1,TRBD2,many,CASSLEGGRAYNEQFF,TGTGCCAGCAGTTTAGAGGGCGGGAGGGCCTACAATGAGCAGTTCTTC
TRBV5-6,TRBJ1-1,-,many,CASSLSPTTNTEAFF,TGTGCCAGCAGCTTGTCCCCGACAACGAACACTGAAGCTTTCTTT
TRBV6-5,TRBJ2-4,-,many,CASSYSLEENIQYF,TGTGCCAGCAGTTACTCATTAGAGGAAAACATTCAGTACTTC
TRBV4-2,TRBJ2-1,TRBD2,many,CASSPRTSGLSYNEQFF,TGTGCCAGCAGCCCGAGGACTAGCGGACTGTCCTACAATGAGCAGTTCTTC
TRBV29-1,TRBJ1-1,-,many,CSVEVGTEAFF,TGCAGCGTTGAGGTGGGGACAGAAGCTTTCTTT
TRBV29-1,TRBJ1-5,-,many,CSVEEGNQPQHF,TGCAGCGTTGAAGAGGGAAATCAGCCCCAGCATTTT
TRBV11-2,TRBJ1-3,-,many,CASSLMWGNTIYF,TGTGCCAGCAGCTTAATGTGGGGAAACACCATATATTTT
TRBV20-1,TRBJ1-2,-,many,CSAFKGGNYGYTF,TGCAGTGCTTTCAAGGGGGGAAACTATGGCTACACCTTC
TRBV4-2,TRBJ2-7,TRBD2,many,CASSQDKTSGGLSYEQYF,TGTGCCAGCAGCCAAGATAAAACTAGCGGGGGGCTCTCCTACGAGCAGTACTTC
TRBV14,TRBJ1-1,-,-,CASSRTLDTEAFF,TGTGCCAGCAGCCGGACTTTGGACACTGAAGCTTTCTTT
TRBV5-1,TRBJ2-1,TRBD2,many,CASSLASSGRNEQFF,TGCGCCAGCAGCTTGGCGTCTAGCGGGAGGAATGAGCAGTTCTTC
TRBV6-6,TRBJ2-5,-,-,CASSQGLRGTQYF,TGTGCCAGCAGCCAAGGACTGCGTGGGACCCAGTACTTC
TRBV4-1,TRBJ2-7,-,many,CASSQSNWNEQYF,TGCGCCAGCAGCCAGTCCAATTGGAACGAGCAGTACTTC